This T cell receptor beta chain appears in the sequencing data of a study of T cells after yellow fever vaccination. This clonotype was seen many times. TCRdb fed the 5' RACE reads into MiXCR, producing one record per CDR3 protein. The table includes roughly 32,000 distinct CDR3 sequences, 6.6% detected once. This CDR3 has 17 amino acids. J was trimmed by 5 bases and V by 0 bases; bases with no gene match: 9. Germline V lookup: CDR1 LGHNA, CDR2 YSLEER. This TCR was recovered from a man aged 18 to 30 who received the YFV17D yellow fever vaccine. This chain joins TRBV4-3 and TRBJ2-2, with 7 bases fitting TRBD2. The material sequenced was PBMCs, either bulk or a sorted T-cell subset (CD4+, CD8+, memory, or dextramer-sorted; not recorded which), taken on the day of the first yellow fever vaccination. CDR3: CASSQEMGKRGTGELFF. As DNA, the CDR3 is TGCGCCAGCAGCCAAGAGATGGGCAAGCGGGGAACCGGGGAGCTGTTTTTT.